This T cell receptor (beta chain) appears in the sequencing data of a study of blood T cell repertoires in COVID-19. CDR1 is SGHTA, CDR2 FQGNSA, per germline. The CDR3 covers 15 residues. V lost 2 bases to trimming and J lost 4 bases, with 13 bases between them. Original processing methods: Amplification from reference gene primers served as the basis for estimated nucleated cell counts. Method: immunoSEQ multiplex PCR; TCRdb's copy keeps in-frame clones and lacks some. The V and J calls and the clone size are those of that table, but D and trimming were determined from the DNA. The sample holds 150,000 to 200,000 clones, around 85% seen once.

The sequenced sample consisted of peripheral blood. The chain has TRBV7-2 and TRBJ2-3; possible D gene TRBD1, 5 bases. This TCR came from a man between 65 and 85 years old with active or convalescent COVID-19. The CDR3 coding sequence is TGTGCCAGCAGCTTACTAGGGGTCGGTGCAGATACGCAGTATTTT. Residues: CASSLLGVGADTQYF.